These 2 T cell receptor beta chains originate from one sample sequenced in a study of monozygotic twins with inflammatory bowel disease (dated by TCRdb to between 2018 and 2021). Library construction relied on 5' RACE. The instrument was an Illumina HiSeq 2500. Following reprocessing of the reads by TCRdb, the data hold one row per CDR3 protein sequence and no DNA is available. The table kept for this sample lists roughly 160,000 distinct CDR3 sequences. The ten largest make up roughly 7.4% of the sample. The source material was blood. The origin of the receptors is a human donor with ulcerative colitis or Crohn's disease, or a healthy co-twin of an affected twin (not recorded which).

The chain has TRBV5-1 and TRBJ2-1; there is no DNA to check the TCRdb D call of TRBD2. The CDR3 sequence is 17 residues long. CDR1 is SGHRS and CDR2 is YFSETQ in the germline V gene. The CDR3 region is CASSLILAGGRGNEQFF.

The V and J genes are TRBV6-2 or TRBV6-3 and TRBJ2-5; without DNA, the TCRdb call of TRBD2 cannot be checked. CDR3 length: 16 residues. Germline V gene lookup returns CDR1 MNHEY and CDR2 SVGEGT. The CDR3 loop reads CASSYAQRGYQETQYF.